These 18 T cell receptor beta chains were all obtained from the same sample, sequenced in a study of tumor-infiltrating lymphocytes in localized non-small cell lung cancer. Sequenced by immunoSEQ multiplex PCR; TCRdb stores in-frame clones only, minus some. The table shows just over 14,000 clones, with around 81% occurring only once. Sequenced sample: lung tumor tissue. These receptors all come from a human donor with non-small cell lung cancer.

The J gene is TRBJ2-3, the V gene TRBV19; D perhaps matches TRBD1 (7 bases). CDR1 and CDR2 (germline): LNHDA, SQIVND (reference sequence). This CDR3 is built from 18 residues. V shed 1 base and J shed 0 bases, with 17 bases lying between them. The CDR3 protein is CASSIGALTGTSTDTQYF. CDR3 DNA sequence: TGTGCCAGTAGTATAGGGGCCCTGACAGGGACTAGCACAGATACGCAGTATTTT.

The CDR3 is CASSFIPDRVFLGANVLTF. In DNA, the CDR3 is TGTGCCAGCAGCTTTATTCCGGACAGGGTTTTTCTTGGGGCCAACGTCCTGACTTTC. The chain has TRBV11-3 and TRBJ2-6; 8 nucleotides match TRBD1. CDR3 size: 19 residues. J was trimmed by 3 bases and V by 3 bases; bases with no gene match: 13. CDR1 is SGHNT, CDR2 YENEEA, per germline.

The rearrangement joins TRBV25-1 to TRBJ2-5; possibly TRBD1 for D (5 bases). The germline gives CDR1 MGHDK, CDR2 SYGVNS. V lost 2 bases and J 3 bases, leaving 13 bases between the germline ends. This CDR3 region has 15 residues. DNA for the CDR3: TGTGCCAGCAGTGAAGGCAGGGTAAGGGAAGAGACCCAGTACTTC. Encoded protein: CASSEGRVREETQYF.

The chain carries TRBV11-3 and TRBJ2-3; tentatively, D is TRBD2 (6 bases). Trimming stripped 1 base from V and 3 bases from J, with 8 bases between. The CDR3 extends over 14 amino acids. Germline CDR1 and CDR2: SGHNT and YENEEA. This CDR3 reads CASSLVRGTDTQYF. The DNA for the CDR3 is TGTGCCAGCAGCTTAGTACGGGGGACAGATACGCAGTATTTT.

The J gene is TRBJ2-3, the V gene TRBV7-2; TRBD2 matches 8 bases. The ends lost 1 base at V and 2 bases at J; junction bases unmatched: 5. This CDR3 is 16 amino acids long. Germline V gene lookup returns CDR1 SGHTA and CDR2 FQGNSA. CDR3: CASSLVGGRYTDTQYF. The DNA for the CDR3 is TGTGCCAGCAGCTTAGTTGGCGGGAGGTACACAGATACGCAGTATTTT.

This clone has a handful of counts. The V gene is TRBV14, the J gene TRBJ1-4, with D possibly TRBD1 on 6 matching bases. V gave up 4 bases and J gave up 5 bases, with 14 bases separating them. The V gene's germline CDR1 is SGHDN and CDR2 FVKESK. The CDR3 runs to 15 residues. The CDR3 region is CASSLGRGGNEKLFF. DNA for the CDR3: TGTGCCAGCAGCCTCGGACGAGGGGGAAATGAAAAACTGTTTTTT.

The table lists this clone with a few counts. The V and J genes are TRBV27 and TRBJ2-2, with no clear D. The germline V gene encodes CDR1 MNHEY and CDR2 SMNVEV (reference sequence). Trimming cost V 3 bases and J 1 base, with 15 bases left between them. CDR3 length equals 17 residues. CDR3 in DNA: TGTGCCAGCAGTTTCCAAAGTGGGTATCAGAACACCGGGGAGCTGTTTTTT. Translated: CASSFQSGYQNTGELFF.

The chain is built from TRBV7-9 and TRBJ2-3; possibly TRBD2 for D (5 bases). CDR1 SEHNR and CDR2 FQNEAQ come from the germline V gene (reference sequence). CDR3 size: 12 residues. V was clipped by 5 bases and J by 6 bases, with 9 bases between them. The CDR3 region is CASSATSDTQYF. The DNA of the CDR3 is TGTGCCAGCAGCGCAACTAGTGATACGCAGTATTTT.

The chain links TRBV2 to TRBJ1-6; no firm D call. Trimming stripped 6 bases from V and 7 bases from J, with 13 bases between. The germline V gene encodes CDR1 SNHLY and CDR2 FYNNEI. CDR3 length: 14 amino acids. The CDR3 region has the DNA TGTGCCAGCAGCCCCGGGGAGAGGAATTCACCCCTCCACTTT. Amino acid sequence: CASSPGERNSPLHF.

Here the CDR3 DNA reads TGTGCCAGCAGCTTAGGTCCGACTGCTGGCGGGGAGCTGTTTTTT. It is translated as CASSLGPTAGGELFF. The J gene is TRBJ2-2, the V gene TRBV11-2; unclear D gene. Trimming cost V 1 base and J 7 bases, with 13 bases left between them. There are 15 residues in the CDR3. From germline, CDR1 is SGHAT and CDR2 FQNNGV. The full variable domain, completed using reference TRBV11-2 and TRBJ2-2, is EAGVAQSPRYKIIEKRQSVAFWCNPISGHATLYWYQQILGQGPKLLIQFQNNGVVDDSQLPKDRFSAERLKGVDSTLKIQPAKLEDSAVYLCASSLGPTAGGELFFGEGSRLTVL.

The gene calls are TRBV5-1 and TRBJ1-1, with D possibly TRBD1 on 5 matching bases. This CDR3 spans 15 amino acids. The germline CDR1 and CDR2 sequences are SGHRS and YFSETQ. Trimming stripped 0 bases from V and 4 bases from J, with 13 bases between. CDR3 nucleotide sequence: TGCGCCAGCAGCTTGGACGGGCGGGGGTTCACTGAAGCTTTCTTT. Its translation: CASSLDGRGFTEAFF.

This rearrangement joins TRBV11-2 to TRBJ2-7; 10 nucleotides line up with TRBD1. The CDR3 is 15 amino acids. Trimming removed 5 bases from V and 3 bases from J; junction bases left unmatched: 7. Germline loops: CDR1 SGHAT, CDR2 FQNNGV. CDR3 DNA: TGTGCCAGCAGCCTCCGGACAGGGGGTAGCTACGAGCAGTACTTC. Its protein product is CASSLRTGGSYEQYF.

Comments on this clone: The conserved phenylalanine or tryptophan normally closing the CDR3 is absent here, so this likely arose from a read error. It is unclear where the CDR3 begins or ends on the DNA, so no DNA is shown, and the CDR3 is as TCRdb lists it. This rearrangement joins TRBV7-2 to TRBJ2-7; TRBD1, as called in the table, went unchecked against the DNA. The germline CDR1 and CDR2 sequences are SGHTA and FQGNSA. The CDR3 spans 14 amino acids, including both terminal residues. CDR3: CASSAANYFETGVS.

V usage is TRBV2 and J usage is TRBJ2-3, with D perhaps matching TRBD2 (6 bases). The germline V and J ends were trimmed by 7 bases and 2 bases, with 13 bases remaining between them. The germline V gene encodes CDR1 SNHLY and CDR2 FYNNEI. This CDR3 comprises 14 residues. This chain's CDR3 is CASKDGGITDTQYF. The CDR3 DNA reads as TGTGCCAGCAAGGACGGAGGGATCACAGATACGCAGTATTTT.

This chain joins TRBV6-1 and TRBJ2-3; 7 bases map to TRBD1. The junction had 2 bases not matched to a gene; V was cut back by 8 bases and J by 0 bases. The germline CDR1 and CDR2 sequences are MNHNS and SASEGT. This CDR3 is built from 13 residues. The CDR3 is CASEGASTDTQYF. CDR3 DNA: TGTGCCAGCGAGGGGGCGAGCACAGATACGCAGTATTTT.

The chain employs TRBV4-2 and TRBJ2-5; 8 bases are a match to TRBD2. Unmatched junction bases numbered 5, after V lost 0 bases and J lost 2 bases. This CDR3 is 16 amino acids long. Looked up from germline, CDR1 is LGHNA and CDR2 is YNFKEQ. The CDR3 nucleotides read TGTGCCAGCAGCCAAGATACTAGCGGTCGACAAGAGACCCAGTACTTC. Translating gives CASSQDTSGRQETQYF.

The sample holds a few counts of this clone. The J gene is TRBJ2-7, the V gene TRBV6-6, with D perhaps matching TRBD1 or TRBD2 (5 bases each). The V and J ends lost 10 bases and 1 base respectively, with 14 bases between them. Germline CDR1 and CDR2: MNHNY and SVGAGI (reference sequence). The length of the CDR3 is 13 residues. The CDR3 region has the DNA TGTGCCATACGATCTGGGGGATCCTACGAGCAGTACTTC. Translation gives CAIRSGGSYEQYF.

The chain combines TRBV5-1 with TRBJ2-5; weak D call: TRBD2 (5 bases). The V end was cut by 2 bases, the J end by 1 base, with 12 bases between. The CDR3 totals 15 residues. The germline V gene has CDR1 SGHRS and CDR2 YFSETQ. CDR3 in DNA: TGCGCCAGCAGCTTCGACGGGGTAGTCCAAGAGACCCAGTACTTC. Its protein is CASSFDGVVQETQYF.